This entry is about one T cell receptor (beta chain). The sample originates from a study of cytomegalovirus exposure and HLA in healthy donors. For the study at large: A later analysis reported the same platform for the 90 to 150 validation repertoires and the roughly 650 first-cohort repertoires.

Trimming removed 4 bases from V and 0 bases from J, with 9 bases in between. Germline V gene data show CDR1 as ENHRY and CDR2 as SYGVKD. CDR3 length: 14 amino acids. Clones were sequenced by immunoSEQ multiplex PCR, and TCRdb holds only the in-frame ones, with some missing. The table shows about 140,000 clones, with around four fifths occurring only once. The chain recombines TRBV10-3 with TRBJ1-1; the D gene is possibly TRBD1 (5 bases). This TCR was sampled from a young woman in good health and CMV-seronegative. The source material was PBMCs. The DNA of the CDR3 is TGTGCCATCAGTGTGGAGGGGATGAACACTGAAGCTTTCTTT. This translates into CAISVEGMNTEAFF.